These T cell receptor beta chains were read from a single sample in a study of blood T cell repertoires in COVID-19. Produced via immunoSEQ multiplex PCR; TCRdb's table is partial and in-frame only. The sample consists of over 350,000 clones, 87% of them appearing once. Sequenced material: PBMCs or T cells enriched from blood (not recorded which). The receptors stem from a woman aged 18-30 years with acute COVID-19. Both conserved end residues are part of each CDR3. Fields, in order: V gene, J gene, D gene, clone size, CDR3 protein, CDR3 DNA. A D gene is named only where the DNA matches it firmly. Some rows mark clone size as missing; the rest say once, few, many or name a class of expanded clone.

V gene: TRBV5-1
J gene: TRBJ2-1
D gene: -
clone size: -
CDR3 protein: CASSLNRVFGHNEQFF
CDR3 DNA: TGCGCCAGCAGCTTGAACAGGGTATTCGGTCACAATGAGCAGTTCTTC

V gene: TRBV29-1
J gene: TRBJ1-2
D gene: TRBD1
clone size: -
CDR3 protein: CSDGQDYGYTF
CDR3 DNA: TGCAGCGACGGACAGGACTATGGCTACACCTTC

V gene: TRBV9
J gene: TRBJ2-3
D gene: TRBD1
clone size: -
CDR3 protein: CASSTGTGAVADTQYF
CDR3 DNA: TGTGCCAGCAGCACAGGGACAGGGGCTGTAGCAGATACGCAGTATTTT

V gene: TRBV2
J gene: TRBJ2-7
D gene: TRBD1
clone size: -
CDR3 protein: CASSEGPGGEQYF
CDR3 DNA: TGTGCCAGCAGTGAAGGGCCAGGGGGCGAGCAGTACTTC

V gene: TRBV5-1
J gene: TRBJ1-1
D gene: TRBD1
clone size: few
CDR3 protein: CASSPGTGGTEAFF
CDR3 DNA: TGCGCCAGCAGCCCAGGGACAGGGGGAACTGAAGCTTTCTTT

V gene: TRBV9
J gene: TRBJ2-5
D gene: -
clone size: -
CDR3 protein: CASSPSNQETQYF
CDR3 DNA: TGTGCCAGCAGCCCCAGTAACCAAGAGACCCAGTACTTC

V gene: TRBV7-9
J gene: TRBJ1-1
D gene: -
clone size: -
CDR3 protein: CASSYRDPVNTEAFF
CDR3 DNA: TGTGCCAGCAGCTACAGGGATCCGGTGAACACTGAAGCTTTCTTT

V gene: TRBV15
J gene: TRBJ2-2
D gene: TRBD2
clone size: once
CDR3 protein: CATSGRGTGELFF
CDR3 DNA: TGTGCCACCAGCGGGAGGGGCACCGGGGAGCTGTTTTTT

V gene: TRBV5-1
J gene: TRBJ1-1
D gene: -
clone size: -
CDR3 protein: CASSDGAATKNTEAFF
CDR3 DNA: TGCGCCAGCAGCGATGGTGCAGCAACTAAGAACACTGAAGCTTTCTTT

V gene: TRBV19
J gene: TRBJ2-2
D gene: TRBD2
clone size: -
CDR3 protein: CASSRGAGGTGELFF
CDR3 DNA: TGTGCCAGTAGTAGGGGCGCGGGAGGAACCGGGGAGCTGTTTTTT

V gene: TRBV21-1
J gene: TRBJ2-1
D gene: -
clone size: -
CDR3 protein: CASRNPSGVAESSYNEQFF
CDR3 DNA: TGTGCCAGCAGGAACCCTAGTGGGGTAGCGGAGAGCTCCTACAATGAGCAGTTCTTC

V gene: TRBV9
J gene: TRBJ2-7
D gene: TRBD1
clone size: -
CDR3 protein: CASSSDRGGEQYF
CDR3 DNA: TGTGCCAGCAGCTCAGACAGGGGTGGTGAGCAGTACTTC

V gene: TRBV3-1/TRBV3-2
J gene: TRBJ1-3
D gene: -
clone size: -
CDR3 protein: CASSLSVSGNTIYF
CDR3 DNA: TGTGCCAGCAGCCTATCGGTCTCTGGAAACACCATATATTTT

V gene: TRBV18
J gene: TRBJ1-1
D gene: -
clone size: few
CDR3 protein: CASSHDEQRNTEAFF
CDR3 DNA: TGTGCCAGCTCTCACGACGAACAGAGGAACACTGAAGCTTTCTTT

V gene: TRBV5-4
J gene: TRBJ2-3
D gene: TRBD1
clone size: -
CDR3 protein: CASSWNRGGGTDTQYF
CDR3 DNA: TGTGCCAGCAGCTGGAACAGGGGCGGTGGCACAGATACGCAGTATTTT

V gene: TRBV28
J gene: TRBJ2-5
D gene: TRBD2
clone size: -
CDR3 protein: CASSLSTSGRAISGVQETQYF
CDR3 DNA: TGTGCCAGCAGTTTAAGCACTAGCGGGAGGGCCATATCTGGTGTACAAGAGACCCAGTACTTC

V gene: TRBV14
J gene: TRBJ1-2
D gene: -
clone size: -
CDR3 protein: CASSQNRAAGYTF
CDR3 DNA: TGTGCCAGCAGCCAAAACAGGGCGGCTGGCTACACCTTC

V gene: TRBV9
J gene: TRBJ1-2
D gene: TRBD1
clone size: few
CDR3 protein: CASSVAVQGDNYGYTF
CDR3 DNA: TGTGCCAGCAGCGTAGCCGTACAGGGGGATAACTATGGCTACACCTTC

V gene: TRBV3-1/TRBV3-2
J gene: TRBJ1-2
D gene: TRBD1
clone size: once
CDR3 protein: CASSQGRGRQGQYGYTF
CDR3 DNA: TGTGCCAGCAGCCAAGGGAGGGGCAGACAGGGTCAATATGGCTACACCTTC

V gene: TRBV5-1
J gene: TRBJ2-2
D gene: TRBD2
clone size: few
CDR3 protein: CASSDGGLANTGELFF
CDR3 DNA: TGCGCCAGCAGCGACGGCGGACTAGCGAACACCGGGGAGCTGTTTTTT

V gene: TRBV6-2/TRBV6-3
J gene: TRBJ2-2
D gene: -
clone size: -
CDR3 protein: CASSLTGEVGELFF
CDR3 DNA: TGTGCCAGCAGTTTGACGGGAGAGGTCGGGGAGCTGTTTTTT

V gene: TRBV6-2/TRBV6-3
J gene: TRBJ2-2
D gene: -
clone size: few
CDR3 protein: CASSPGRSTGELFF
CDR3 DNA: TGTGCCAGCAGCCCCGGAAGGAGCACCGGGGAGCTGTTTTTT

V gene: TRBV28
J gene: TRBJ2-1
D gene: TRBD1
clone size: -
CDR3 protein: CASSFQTGGQGIDEQFF
CDR3 DNA: TGTGCCAGCAGTTTCCAGACCGGAGGACAGGGGATAGATGAGCAGTTCTTC

V gene: TRBV12-3/TRBV12-4
J gene: TRBJ1-2
D gene: TRBD1
clone size: -
CDR3 protein: CASSAGGAYGYTF
CDR3 DNA: TGTGCCAGCAGTGCAGGGGGAGCCTATGGCTACACCTTC

V gene: TRBV18
J gene: TRBJ2-1
D gene: TRBD1
clone size: -
CDR3 protein: CASSLKTTGGSYNEQFF
CDR3 DNA: TGTGCCAGCTCCCTCAAAACAACAGGGGGCTCTTACAATGAGCAGTTCTTC

V gene: TRBV5-5
J gene: TRBJ2-3
D gene: TRBD2
clone size: once
CDR3 protein: CASSSLADDTDTQYF
CDR3 DNA: TGTGCCAGCAGCTCACTAGCGGACGACACAGATACGCAGTATTTT

V gene: TRBV15
J gene: TRBJ1-2
D gene: TRBD1
clone size: -
CDR3 protein: CATSRPTGLGYTF
CDR3 DNA: TGTGCCACCAGCAGACCGACAGGGCTCGGCTACACCTTC

V gene: TRBV28
J gene: TRBJ1-5
D gene: TRBD1
clone size: -
CDR3 protein: CASSYSGTGGNQPQHF
CDR3 DNA: TGTGCCAGCAGTTATAGTGGGACAGGGGGCAATCAGCCCCAGCATTTT

V gene: TRBV5-4
J gene: TRBJ2-7
D gene: TRBD2
clone size: -
CDR3 protein: CASSYGGGPREQYF
CDR3 DNA: TGTGCCAGCAGCTACGGGGGAGGGCCTCGAGAGCAGTACTTC

V gene: TRBV7-9
J gene: TRBJ1-5
D gene: TRBD1
clone size: -
CDR3 protein: CASSQGQGLHQPQHF
CDR3 DNA: TGTGCCAGCAGCCAAGGACAGGGATTACATCAGCCCCAGCATTTT

V gene: TRBV11-2
J gene: TRBJ1-4
D gene: -
clone size: once
CDR3 protein: CASSKVIRLGASNEKLFF
CDR3 DNA: TGTGCCAGCAGCAAAGTTATCCGTCTGGGGGCTTCTAATGAAAAACTGTTTTTT

V gene: TRBV3-1/TRBV3-2
J gene: TRBJ2-2
D gene: -
clone size: -
CDR3 protein: CASSPRSSFTGELFF
CDR3 DNA: TGTGCCAGCAGCCCGCGATCGAGTTTCACCGGGGAGCTGTTTTTT

V gene: TRBV5-1
J gene: TRBJ2-1
D gene: -
clone size: -
CDR3 protein: CASSLDGISYNEQFF
CDR3 DNA: TGCGCCAGCAGCTTGGACGGGATCTCCTACAATGAGCAGTTCTTC

V gene: TRBV7-6
J gene: TRBJ2-1
D gene: TRBD1
clone size: -
CDR3 protein: CASSLATGGWDEQFF
CDR3 DNA: TGTGCCAGCAGCTTAGCTACAGGGGGTTGGGATGAGCAGTTCTTC

V gene: TRBV6-2/TRBV6-3
J gene: TRBJ2-2
D gene: -
clone size: few
CDR3 protein: CASSYSPEYTGELFF
CDR3 DNA: TGTGCCAGCAGTTACTCCCCAGAATACACCGGGGAGCTGTTTTTT

V gene: TRBV24-1
J gene: TRBJ2-6
D gene: -
clone size: -
CDR3 protein: CATSDPTTRSGANVLTF
CDR3 DNA: TGTGCCACCAGTGATCCAACAACGCGGTCTGGGGCCAACGTCCTGACTTTC